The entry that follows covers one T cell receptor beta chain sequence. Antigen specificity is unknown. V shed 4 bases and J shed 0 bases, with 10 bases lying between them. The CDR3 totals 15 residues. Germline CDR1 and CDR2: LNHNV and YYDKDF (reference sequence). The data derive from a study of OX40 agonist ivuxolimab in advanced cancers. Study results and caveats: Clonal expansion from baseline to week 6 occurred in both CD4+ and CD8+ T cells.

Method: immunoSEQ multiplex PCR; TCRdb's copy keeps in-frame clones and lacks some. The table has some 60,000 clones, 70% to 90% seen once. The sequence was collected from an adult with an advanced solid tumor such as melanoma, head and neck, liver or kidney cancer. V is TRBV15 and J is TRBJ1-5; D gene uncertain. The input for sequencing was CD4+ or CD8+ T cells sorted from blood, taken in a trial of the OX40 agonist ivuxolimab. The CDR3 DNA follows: TGTGCCACCAGCAATCGCCGTTATAGCAATCAGCCCCAGCATTTT. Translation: CATSNRRYSNQPQHF.